This T cell receptor (beta chain) emerged from a study of T cell repertoires in cytomegalovirus infection. Across the whole study: Use of recently identified HLA-C-restricted and well-studied HLA-B-restricted CMV epitopes was part of the study. From public TCR beta signatures came an indication of both CMV infection and matching HLA type.

MiXCR was run by TCRdb on the reads, yielding one entry per CDR3 protein. The sample comprises 55,000 to 85,000 distinct CDR3 sequences, 20% of which are singletons, and approximately 61% rests with the top ten. The CDR3 has 15 amino acids. V was cut by 6 bases and J by 0 bases, with 13 bases left in between. From germline, CDR1 is SGHVS and CDR2 FNYEAQ. General observations from the study: Based on cumulative public TCR beta family frequency, carriers of CMV plus the relevant HLA were identified.

This clonotype has more than one count but fewer than ten. No antigen is known for it. The chain links TRBV7-6 to TRBJ2-3; D call uncertain. This clonotype originated in a human donor in good health (CMV status not recorded). Some clones in this sample may be carry-over from other donors' samples. The input for sequencing was CD8+ T cells from cultured PBMCs, taken from culture after CMV antigen stimulation. CDR3 nucleotides: TGTGCCAGCAGTTCCGAATCCGCTAGCACAGATACGCAGTATTTT. The encoded protein is CASSSESASTDTQYF. Filled out from reference TRBV7-6 and TRBJ2-3, the complete variable domain reads GAGVSQSPRYKVTKRGQDVALRCDPISGHVSLYWYRQALGQGPEFLTYFNYEAQQDKSGLPNDRFSAERPEGSISTLTIQRTEQRDSAMYRCASSSESASTDTQYFGPGTRLTVL.